Listed here are 30 T cell receptor beta chains from one sample, sequenced in a study of blood T cells in healthy people across ages. A J-beta primer mix and a sample-barcoded 5' primer were used in a second PCR of about 7 to 12 cycles. TCRdb ran MiXCR on the 5' RACE reads and lists one entry per CDR3 protein. The table records about 570,000 distinct CDR3 sequences, 25% to 30% of them present only once. Sequencing was carried out using blood. Receptors were obtained from a woman in her 70s in good health.

This clonotype has a handful of counts. CDR3 coding DNA: TGTGCCAGCAGCCCCCTTCAGGCGGGGGGATCCTACAATGAGCAGTTCTTC. It translates to CASSPLQAGGSYNEQFF. This chain connects TRBV5-6 to TRBJ2-1, with 8 nucleotides matching TRBD2. The V and J ends lost 4 bases and 1 base, in that order; junction bases with no gene match: 10. The CDR3 covers 17 residues. Germline lookup yields CDR1 SGHDT and CDR2 YYEEEE.

This clonotype appeared a few times. V is TRBV6-5 and J is TRBJ2-7, with 7 bases fitting TRBD1. The CDR3 length is 15 residues. Germline loops: CDR1 MNHEY, CDR2 SVGAGI. V lost 2 bases and J lost 2; bases outside the gene matches: 6. The CDR3 nucleotides are TGTGCCAGCAGTTACCAAGGGGGCGAAACCTACGAGCAGTACTTC. Encoded protein: CASSYQGGETYEQYF.

This clonotype has more than one count but fewer than ten. V and J are TRBV7-9 and TRBJ1-2; 7 bases align to TRBD1. CDR3 size: 16 residues. With 5 bases clipped from V and 4 bases from J, the junction kept 13 bases outside the gene matches. The germline V gene encodes CDR1 SEHNR and CDR2 FQNEAQ (reference sequence). This CDR3 reads CASSPGTANSFYGYTF. The DNA for the CDR3 is TGTGCCAGCAGCCCCGGGACAGCAAACTCCTTCTATGGCTACACCTTC.

This clonotype was seen only a few times. The V and J genes are TRBV29-1 and TRBJ2-2, with TRBD2 matching over 8 bases. V shed 1 base, J shed 4 bases, and the junction held 5 bases outside the gene matches. This CDR3 contains 15 residues. Germline CDR1 and CDR2: SQVTM and ANQGSEA. CDR3 nucleotides: TGCAGCGTTGAAGTCCTAGCGGGTGCCACCGGGGAGCTGTTTTTT. Encoded protein: CSVEVLAGATGELFF.

In this sample, this clonotype turned up many times. The V gene is TRBV7-2, the J gene TRBJ2-1; D call uncertain. The germline V gene encodes CDR1 SGHTA and CDR2 FQGNSA. The CDR3 length is 13 residues. The V gene lost 1 base and the J gene lost 6 bases, with 7 bases spanning the gap. In nucleotides, the CDR3 is TGTGCCAGCAGCTTAGGACAAATCAATGAGCAGTTCTTC. Protein product: CASSLGQINEQFF.

In its sample, this clonotype was seen a few times. V is TRBV7-9 and J is TRBJ1-4, with D possibly being TRBD1 (6 bases). From germline, CDR1 is SEHNR and CDR2 FQNEAQ (reference sequence). Trimming shortened V by 4 bases and J by 3 bases, and 9 bases separated the two germline ends. The CDR3 runs 14 residues. The CDR3 DNA sequence: TGTGCCAGCAGCTCGGACAGTCCTAATGAAAAACTGTTTTTT. It is translated as CASSSDSPNEKLFF. The full variable domain, in which reference TRBV7-9 and TRBJ1-4 provide the parts outside the CDR3, is DTGVSQNPRHKITKRGQNVTFRCDPISEHNRLYWYRQTLGQGPEFLTYFQNEAQLEKSRLLSDRFSAERPKGSFSTLEIQRTEQGDSAMYLCASSSDSPNEKLFFGSGTQLSVL.

The V call is TRBV20-1, the J call TRBJ2-3; 10 bases are a match to TRBD2. Germline CDR1 and CDR2: DFQATT and SNEGSKA (reference sequence). CDR3 size: 16 residues. The junction had 6 bases not matched to a gene; V was cut back by 1 base and J by 2 bases. This chain's CDR3 is CSARAGSGGVTDTQYF. CDR3 nucleotides: TGCAGTGCTAGAGCAGGAAGCGGGGGGGTCACAGATACGCAGTATTTT.

There are a few counts of this clonotype. This sequence joins TRBV20-1 and TRBJ2-1; the match to TRBD1 covers 8 bases. The ends lost 1 base at V and 4 bases at J; junction bases unmatched: 9. The CDR3 has 16 residues. Per germline, CDR1 DFQATT and CDR2 SNEGSKA (reference sequence). This CDR3 reads CSARVQGQGNYNEQFF. As DNA, the CDR3 is TGCAGTGCTAGAGTCCAAGGACAGGGCAATTACAATGAGCAGTTCTTC.

This clonotype was found a few times. The chain has TRBV19 and TRBJ2-7; no firm D call. V was pared by 3 bases and J by 3 bases, with 12 bases between. This CDR3 contains 14 residues. Germline CDR1 reads LNHDA; CDR2 reads SQIVND (reference sequence). DNA of the CDR3: TGTGCCAGTAGTATCGGTTTCCCAAACTACGAGCAGTACTTC. Amino acid sequence: CASSIGFPNYEQYF. Complete variable domain (other parts from reference TRBV19 and TRBJ2-7): DGGITQSPKYLFRKEGQNVTLSCEQNLNHDAMYWYRQDPGQGLRLIYYSQIVNDFQKGDIAEGYSVSREKKESFPLTVTSAQKNPTAFYLCASSIGFPNYEQYFGPGTRLTVT.

This rearrangement joins TRBV6-2 or TRBV6-3 to TRBJ2-4; D perhaps matches TRBD1 (6 bases). V was pared by 2 bases and J by 3 bases, with 20 bases between. Germline assignment: CDR1 MNHEY and CDR2 SVGEGT. The CDR3 covers 18 residues. The CDR3 region is CASSYPQGKGFVKNIQYF. CDR3 nucleotide sequence: TGTGCCAGCAGTTACCCTCAGGGGAAGGGGTTTGTCAAAAACATTCAGTACTTC.

The genes are TRBV5-6 and TRBJ1-1, with no clear D. Germline-derived CDR1 and CDR2 are SGHDT and YYEEEE. There are 15 residues in the CDR3. Trimming took 1 base from V and 3 from J, leaving 13 bases between them. Here the CDR3 reads CASSLSGVGYTEAFF. The DNA of the CDR3 is TGTGCCAGCAGCTTGAGTGGGGTCGGGTACACTGAAGCTTTCTTT.

CDR3 nucleotide sequence: TGTGCCAGCAGCTTGGGCTCCACCGGGGAGCTGTTTTTT. Its translation: CASSLGSTGELFF. The chain uses TRBV7-3 and TRBJ2-2; D is unresolved. This CDR3 is 13 amino acids long. Deletions cut 3 bases from V and 4 bases from J, with 6 bases between. Looked up from germline, CDR1 is SGHTA and CDR2 is FQGTGA.

In this sample, this clonotype turned up a few times. This rearrangement joins TRBV7-2 to TRBJ1-1; perhaps TRBD1 as D (6 bases). Germline V gene lookup returns CDR1 SGHTA and CDR2 FQGNSA. Trimming took off 1 base at V and 8 bases at J, with 14 bases between the two ends. The CDR3 totals 14 residues. CDR3 in DNA: TGTGCCAGCAGCTTAGATTCAGGGGCGGGAGAAGCTTTCTTT. Translation gives CASSLDSGAGEAFF. The full variable domain, with the rest looked up from reference TRBV7-2 and TRBJ1-1, is GAGVSQSPSNKVTEKGKDVELRCDPISGHTALYWYRQSLGQGLEFLIYFQGNSAPDKSGLPSDRFSAERTGGSVSTLTIQRTQQEDSAVYLCASSLDSGAGEAFFGQGTRLTVV.

This rearrangement joins TRBV5-1 to TRBJ1-2; D remains ambiguous. The CDR3 runs to 14 residues. The germline gives CDR1 SGHRS, CDR2 YFSETQ. V lost 0 bases to trimming and J lost 5 bases, with 11 bases between them. The CDR3 reads CASSLGVRDYGYTF. CDR3 in DNA: TGCGCCAGCAGCTTGGGAGTCAGAGATTATGGCTACACCTTC.

This clonotype was recorded a few times. The gene calls are TRBV20-1 and TRBJ2-1, with D possibly being TRBD2 (5 bases). The CDR3 is 15 amino acids. Germline V lookup: CDR1 DFQATT, CDR2 SNEGSKA (reference sequence). The V and J ends lost 6 bases and 0 bases respectively, with 15 bases between them. CDR3 residues: CSAGDSSRSYNEQFF. The CDR3 DNA is TGCAGTGCGGGAGACTCCTCCCGCTCCTACAATGAGCAGTTCTTC.

The V and J genes are TRBV7-2 and TRBJ1-1; D ambiguous. This CDR3 spans 13 amino acids. Trimming took 5 bases from V and 4 from J, leaving 11 bases between them. Germline lookup yields CDR1 SGHTA and CDR2 FQGNSA. CDR3 bases: TGTGCCAGCAGCACGCAGGAGTCCACTGAAGCTTTCTTT. Protein product: CASSTQESTEAFF.

The chain employs TRBV12-3 or TRBV12-4 and TRBJ1-1; maybe TRBD1 (6 bases). V lost 0 bases and J 5 bases, leaving 10 bases between the germline ends. The CDR3 totals 14 residues. This CDR3 is CASSLAGTGTEAFF. CDR3 in DNA: TGTGCCAGCAGTTTAGCCGGAACAGGGACTGAAGCTTTCTTT.

Ten or more counts support this clonotype. The chain combines TRBV3-1 with TRBJ2-5; D possibly corresponds to TRBD2 (5 bases). Germline CDR1 is LGHDT and CDR2 is YNNKEL (reference sequence). The CDR3 spans 14 residues. Trimming left V 6 bases short and J 5 bases short, with 16 bases between. This CDR3 reads CASSNLLPGETQYF. The CDR3 bases are TGTGCCAGCAGTAATCTCCTCCCGGGGGAGACCCAGTACTTC.

The table lists this clonotype with a count of one. The chain recombines TRBV5-1 with TRBJ2-5, with 7 positions matching TRBD2. V shed 0 bases and J 4 bases; nucleotides not matched to a gene: 6. CDR3 length equals 15 residues. Germline V gene sequence: CDR1 SGHRS, CDR2 YFSETQ. The CDR3 spells CASSLAGGFPETQYF. CDR3 in DNA: TGCGCCAGCAGCTTGGCCGGGGGGTTTCCAGAGACCCAGTACTTC.

The genes are TRBV27 and TRBJ1-3, with D unresolved. The V gene lost 6 bases and the J gene lost 4 bases, with 10 bases spanning the gap. The CDR3 consists of 13 residues. The germline CDR1 and CDR2 sequences are MNHEY and SMNVEV (reference sequence). The DNA for the CDR3 is TGTGCCAGCAGCTCGGGCCACGGAAACACCATATATTTT. This codes for CASSSGHGNTIYF.

The genes are TRBV11-3 and TRBJ2-5; D remains unclear. CDR3 length equals 13 residues. Germline CDR1 is SGHNT and CDR2 is YENEEA. Trimming pared 5 bases from V and 2 bases from J, leaving 9 bases between. As DNA, the CDR3 is TGTGCCAGCAGCCGGTCGAGACAAGAGACCCAGTACTTC. Its translation: CASSRSRQETQYF. The entire variable domain, with the rest obtained from reference TRBV11-3 and TRBJ2-5, is as follows: EAGVVQSPRYKIIEKKQPVAFWCNPISGHNTLYWYLQNLGQGPELLIRYENEEAVDDSQLPKDRFSAERLKGVDSTLKIQPAELGDSAVYLCASSRSRQETQYFGPGTRLLVL.

This clonotype occurred a few times. This sequence joins TRBV29-1 and TRBJ2-1; D is undetermined. This CDR3 has 12 residues. The V end was cut by 5 bases, the J end by 1 base, with 6 bases between. Germline loops: CDR1 SQVTM, CDR2 ANQGSEA. The DNA for the CDR3 is TGCAGCGTTCTCCCGTCCTACAATGAGCAGTTCTTC. Amino acid sequence: CSVLPSYNEQFF.

This clonotype was seen repeatedly, ten times or more. The chain is built from TRBV20-1 and TRBJ2-1; TRBD2 is a possible D gene (6 bases). The CDR3 sequence is 16 residues long. Per germline, CDR1 DFQATT and CDR2 SNEGSKA (reference sequence). The V gene lost 2 bases and the J gene lost 0 bases, with 14 bases spanning the gap. This CDR3 reads CSARIADASSYNEQFF. DNA of the CDR3: TGCAGTGCTAGAATAGCGGACGCCAGCTCCTACAATGAGCAGTTCTTC.

The CDR3: CSTGGPYEQYF. The CDR3 DNA sequence: TGCAGTACCGGAGGACCTTACGAGCAGTACTTC. The rearrangement links TRBV20-1 to TRBJ2-1, with D maybe TRBD2 (5 bases). Near its end, the DNA agrees better with TRBJ2-7, so the J call may be wrong. The germline gives CDR1 DFQATT, CDR2 SNEGSKA (reference sequence). The CDR3 spans 11 residues.

J is TRBJ2-3 and V is TRBV29-1, with TRBD1 identical over 11 bases. V lost 7 bases, J lost 3 bases, and 6 bases stayed unmatched. The CDR3 contains 14 residues. Germline-derived CDR1 and CDR2 are SQVTM and ANQGSEA. This CDR3 is CSAARDRGTDTQYF. As DNA, the CDR3 is TGCAGCGCCGCCCGGGACAGGGGGACAGATACGCAGTATTTT.

In its sample, this clonotype was seen a few times. The genes are TRBV29-1 and TRBJ2-3, with 10 nucleotides matching TRBD1. The CDR3 consists of 14 residues. The junction had 4 bases not matched to a gene; V was cut back by 6 bases and J by 1 base. Looked up from germline, CDR1 is SQVTM and CDR2 is ANQGSEA. CDR3 nucleotides: TGCAGCGTACCCGGGACAGGGGGCACAGATACGCAGTATTTT. This codes for CSVPGTGGTDTQYF.

This clonotype was seen a few times. Sequence at one end of the junction differs from germline and may be a read error. The V call is TRBV10-3, the J call TRBJ2-5, with TRBD2 matching over 11 bases. The CDR3 spans 15 residues. Germline loops: CDR1 ENHRY, CDR2 SYGVKD. CDR3 DNA sequence: TGCGCCACATCGAACGGACTAGCGGGCCAAGAGACCCAGTACTTC. Protein sequence: CATSNGLAGQETQYF.

Turning to this clonotype: Just one base apart from a much larger clone, this may be a read error. The J gene is TRBJ2-7, the V gene TRBV5-1, with TRBD1 identical over 9 bases. The CDR3 covers 16 residues. Per germline, CDR1 SGHRS and CDR2 YFSETQ. The CDR3 loop is CASSLVYGTGNYKQYF. Written as DNA, the CDR3 is TGCGCCAGCAGCTTGGTCTACGGGACAGGGAACTACAAGCAGTACTTC.

The chain combines TRBV6-8 with TRBJ2-7; 9 nucleotides align to TRBD2. This CDR3 has 19 residues. The trim removed 2 bases at V and 4 bases at J, leaving 18 bases unmatched. The germline CDR1 and CDR2 sequences are MNHGY and SAAAGT. The CDR3 reads CASSYSLAGPPVRQYEQYF. The CDR3 DNA reads as TGTGCCAGCAGTTACAGTCTAGCGGGGCCGCCGGTACGTCAATACGAGCAGTACTTC.

This clonotype was seen a handful of times. The chain joins TRBV28 to TRBJ2-5; 9 bases are a match to TRBD2. The trim removed 6 bases at V and 5 bases at J, leaving 10 bases unmatched. The V gene's germline CDR1 is MDHEN and CDR2 SYDVKM. The CDR3 has 15 amino acids. The DNA for the CDR3 is TGTGCCAGCAGAGAAAGCGGGGGGCCGTGGGAGACCCAGTACTTC. This sequence encodes CASRESGGPWETQYF.